This paragraph reports one T cell receptor (beta chain). Its antigen is currently unknown. The sample is drawn from a study of PD-L1 blockade in urothelial cancer. Study-wide points: In blood at 3 weeks, tumor-associated clones expanded more among patients with durable benefit.

Germline CDR1 SGHRS, CDR2 YFSETQ. The CDR3 loop spans 15 amino acids. Trimming at V came to 1 base and at J to 4 bases, leaving 7 bases not matched to a gene. Every PCR was spiked with synthetic TCR analog templates. TCRdb keeps only in-frame clones here, not all; method: immunoSEQ multiplex PCR. In the table there are about 84,000 clones, about four fifths of which are singletons. Sequences were derived from PBMCs, sampled around atezolizumab (anti-PD-L1) treatment. The chain is built from TRBV5-1 and TRBJ2-7; 8 nucleotides align to TRBD2. This TCR derives from a man between 65 and 79 years old with urothelial cancer. The CDR3 coding sequence is TGCGCCAGCAGCTTGTTCCCGGGGGGGCCGTACGAGCAGTACTTC. As protein: CASSLFPGGPYEQYF.